This TCR beta chain was sequenced in a study of T-cell memory formation after mild COVID-19 (dated by TCRdb to the early 2020s). The study in broad terms: TCR sequence clusters from the two donors were found to be largely donor specific. In two donors, T-cell clones that expanded and contracted after mild COVID-19 were followed by sequencing TCRalpha and TCRbeta repertoires longitudinally. Two young, previously healthy adult volunteers, one female and one male, were included in the cohort.

Here is what the overall study found, with its caveats: SARS-CoV-2 specificity was not confirmed for the second-wave clones peaking on day 37. The detection of some responding clones in pre-infection memory suggests that pre-existing cross-reactive memory T cells joined the SARS-CoV-2 response. Contracting CD4+ clones turned up mainly in the CM and EM memory subsets, whereas EMRA was where CD8+ clones were enriched. The study included only a couple of mild cases, and larger cohorts that include severe cases with pre-infection samples were judged to be necessary. Clones that contracted from day 15 to 85 showed balanced CD4/CD8 phenotypes, whereas a second wave of clones that expanded from day 15 to 37 leaned towards CD4+.

Ficoll-Paque density gradient centrifugation was used to isolate PBMCs. The CDR3 numbers 16 residues from cysteine through phenylalanine. Here the CDR3 DNA is all that survives: 48 bases in frame from base 1. CDR1 and CDR2 are drawn from the germline V gene: SGHAT, FQNNGV. V is cut by 5 bases and J by 9 bases, and the space between the germline ends is 20 bases. Concerning this clonotype: The antigen it recognizes is unknown. Base qualities are not recorded, but no much larger clone differs from it by a single base.

The run used an Illumina NovaSeq 6000. Using 5'RACE with constant-segment primers, TCRalpha and TCRbeta cDNA libraries were constructed, with sample barcodes and unique molecular identifiers added in the process. Trizol reagent was used to extract RNA from every sample. The libraries were amplified in two PCR steps, and the second step added a second sample barcode and Illumina TruSeq adapters. Sequencing of libraries was performed on an Illumina NovaSeq with 2 x 150 bp paired-end reads. The authors' analysis ran thus. Demultiplexing of reads and collapsing into UMI-guided consensus sequences were performed with migec v1.2.7. With mixcr v2.1.11, UMI consensuses were aligned to TRA and TRB V and J templates and assembled into clonotypes. Clonotypes were classified as expanded or contracted when called significant by both edgeR and NoisET, with noise models trained on biological replicates. For edgeR calls, a false discovery rate-adjusted p below 0.01 and a log2 fold-change threshold of 1 were applied. As an exploratory analysis of dynamics, PCA with hierarchical clustering was applied to max-normalized trajectories of the 1000 most abundant clonotypes. The CD4 or CD8 phenotype of responding clones was assigned using the separately sequenced CD4+ and CD8+ repertoires. The public reads were quality trimmed at Q25 with fastp and then assembled into clones with MiXCR by TCRdb, keeping productive beta chains. Entries that share a CDR3 protein sequence are merged under the most common genes and DNA. TCRdb's processing, not the authors', yielded these V and J calls. Here the sample has almost 250,000 distinct CDR3 sequences; approximately 15% occur a single time. About 2% of the sample goes to the ten largest clones.

The source of this sequence is an adult woman who had mild COVID-19 (a few samples of this study predate the infection). The sample titles of this study are shuffled in the database, so cell type and time point are left out; the donor was told from shared clones. The specimen sequenced was PBMCs or a T cell subset sorted from them (not recorded which). Rearrangement joined TRBV11-2 to TRBJ1-6; the D segment could be TRBD1, given 5 matching bases. In nucleotides, the sequence is TGTGCCAGCAGCCCACCCCGGGACCTGAGTTTTTCACCCCTCCACTTT. The resulting protein is CASSPPRDLSFSPLHF.